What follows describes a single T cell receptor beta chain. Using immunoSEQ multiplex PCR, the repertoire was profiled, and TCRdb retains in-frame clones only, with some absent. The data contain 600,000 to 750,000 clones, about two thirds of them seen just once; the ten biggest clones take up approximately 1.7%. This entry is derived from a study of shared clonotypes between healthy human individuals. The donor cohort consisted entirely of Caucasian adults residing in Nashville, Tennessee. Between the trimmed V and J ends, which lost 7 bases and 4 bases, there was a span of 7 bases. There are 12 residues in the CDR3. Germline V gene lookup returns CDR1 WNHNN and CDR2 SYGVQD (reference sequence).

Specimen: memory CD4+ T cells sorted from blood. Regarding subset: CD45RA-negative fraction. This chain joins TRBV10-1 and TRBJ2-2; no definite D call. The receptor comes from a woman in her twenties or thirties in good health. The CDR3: CASKTVTGELFF. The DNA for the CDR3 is TGCGCCAGCAAGACTGTCACCGGGGAGCTGTTTTTT.